Below, 27 T cell receptor beta chains from the same sample are listed, as sequenced in a study of long-term antiretroviral therapy in people with HIV. immunoSEQ v3.0 was run at survey level. Assay used: immunoSEQ multiplex PCR; TCRdb lists only in-frame clones, some missing. The data show 24,000 or so clones, roughly 94% seen once. The sample consisted of unsorted PBMCs, taken almost 5 years after starting antiretroviral therapy. These TCRs come from a woman aged 45-59 years with HIV.

The gene calls are TRBV7-6 and TRBJ2-1; 14 bases agree with TRBD2. CDR1 and CDR2 from the germline V gene are SGHVS and FNYEAQ. The CDR3 consists of 19 residues. The ends lost 5 bases at V and 7 bases at J; junction bases unmatched: 16. CDR3 in DNA: TGTGCCAGCAGCCAATCCGGGACTAGCGGGAGTATCACGAGGAATGAGCAGTTCTTC. Encoded protein: CASSQSGTSGSITRNEQFF.

This chain joins TRBV2 and TRBJ2-5; D remains unclear. The germline V gene encodes CDR1 SNHLY and CDR2 FYNNEI. Trimming took off 0 bases at V and 5 bases at J, with 13 bases between the two ends. The CDR3 runs to 15 residues. CDR3 protein: CASSEAPFFWETQYF. The CDR3, as DNA: TGTGCCAGCAGTGAAGCGCCCTTTTTTTGGGAGACCCAGTACTTC. Filled out from reference TRBV2 and TRBJ2-5, the complete variable domain reads EPEVTQTPSHQVTQMGQEVILRCVPISNHLYFYWYRQILGQKVEFLVSFYNNEISEKSEIFDDQFSVERPDGSNFTLKIRSTKLEDSAMYFCASSEAPFFWETQYFGPGTRLLVL.

The V gene is TRBV28, the J gene TRBJ2-1; D possibly corresponds to TRBD1 (6 bases). The CDR3 covers 15 residues. V was clipped by 7 bases and J by 4 bases, with 17 bases between them. Germline V gene sequence: CDR1 MDHEN, CDR2 SYDVKM. CDR3 sequence (DNA): TGTGCCAGCAATACGCTAGGGGGATTATACAATGAGCAGTTCTTC. This encodes CASNTLGGLYNEQFF.

The chain employs TRBV7-2 and TRBJ1-1; D is unresolved. V was trimmed by 3 bases and J by 1 base, leaving 6 bases between them. The germline gives CDR1 SGHTA, CDR2 FQGNSA. This CDR3 spans 13 amino acids. CDR3 amino acids: CASSFTQNTEAFF. The CDR3 DNA sequence: TGTGCCAGCAGCTTCACACAGAACACTGAAGCTTTCTTT.

The genes are TRBV29-1 and TRBJ2-5; possibly TRBD2 for D (6 bases). CDR1 and CDR2 (germline): SQVTM, ANQGSEA. This CDR3 spans 15 amino acids. Between the trimmed V and J ends, which lost 0 bases and 0 bases, there was a span of 11 bases. The CDR3 sequence is CSVEEASVYQETQYF. Here the CDR3 DNA reads TGCAGCGTTGAAGAGGCTAGCGTGTACCAAGAGACCCAGTACTTC.

The chain joins TRBV5-5 to TRBJ1-2, with no clear D. V shed 0 bases and J shed 1 base, with 4 bases lying between them. Per the germline V gene, CDR1 is SGHKS and CDR2 is YYEKEE (reference sequence). The length of the CDR3 is 13 residues. CDR3 in DNA: TGTGCCAGCAGCTTGGGGGGTAACTATGGCTACACCTTC. This gives the protein CASSLGGNYGYTF.

This clone showed up just once. This chain connects TRBV5-1 to TRBJ2-2, with 7 bases lining up with TRBD1. The junction had 12 bases not matched to a gene; V was cut back by 6 bases and J by 1 base. The CDR3 extends over 17 amino acids. Per germline, CDR1 SGHRS and CDR2 YFSETQ. Here the CDR3 reads CASTSRDSVRNTGELFF. Here the CDR3 DNA reads TGCGCCAGCACCTCACGGGACAGCGTAAGGAACACCGGGGAGCTGTTTTTT.

The rearrangement links TRBV10-3 to TRBJ1-2; D is perhaps TRBD1 (5 bases). Trimming removed 3 bases at V and 2 bases at J, with 10 bases between. Germline V gene data show CDR1 as ENHRY and CDR2 as SYGVKD. CDR3 size: 14 residues. CDR3: CAISERGTNYGYTF. As DNA, the CDR3 is TGTGCCATCAGTGAAAGGGGAACGAACTATGGCTACACCTTC.

The chain has TRBV5-4 and TRBJ2-2; 9 nucleotides agree with TRBD1. The CDR3 sequence is 15 residues long. V shed 5 bases and J 3 bases; nucleotides not matched to a gene: 5. Germline V gene data show CDR1 as SGHNT and CDR2 as YYREEE (reference sequence). DNA of the CDR3: TGTGCCAGCAGTACCGGGACAGGGCACACCGGGGAGCTGTTTTTT. Its translation: CASSTGTGHTGELFF.

The chain combines TRBV6-5 with TRBJ1-5; unclear D gene. V lost 4 bases, J lost 0 bases, and 10 bases lay in between. The CDR3 covers 15 residues. Germline V gene lookup returns CDR1 MNHEY and CDR2 SVGAGI. The CDR3 nucleotides are TGTGCCAGCAGTTGGTTCGCGGATAGCAATCAGCCCCAGCATTTT. As protein: CASSWFADSNQPQHF.

The CDR3 is CATSEERLYNEQFF. The CDR3, as DNA: TGTGCCACCAGCGAGGAGCGGTTATACAATGAGCAGTTCTTC. V is TRBV15 and J is TRBJ2-1; tentatively, D is TRBD2 (5 bases). The CDR3 is 14 residues long. Germline V gene data show CDR1 as LNHNV and CDR2 as YYDKDF (reference sequence). V lost 5 bases to trimming and J lost 4 bases, with 12 bases between them.

The V call is TRBV7-2, the J call TRBJ2-7, with 9 bases identical to TRBD2. V lost 2 bases, J lost 0 bases, and 5 bases stayed unmatched. This CDR3 region has 16 residues. Germline V gene lookup returns CDR1 SGHTA and CDR2 FQGNSA. CDR3 amino acids: CASSLSLSGSSYEQYF. The DNA for the CDR3 is TGTGCCAGCAGCTTATCCCTTAGCGGGAGCTCCTACGAGCAGTACTTC. The complete variable domain, with remaining parts taken from reference TRBV7-2 and TRBJ2-7, reads GAGVSQSPSNKVTEKGKDVELRCDPISGHTALYWYRQSLGQGLEFLIYFQGNSAPDKSGLPSDRFSAERTGGSVSTLTIQRTQQEDSAVYLCASSLSLSGSSYEQYFGPGTRLTVT.

The V and J genes are TRBV27 and TRBJ2-7, with 9 bases fitting TRBD1. CDR1 is MNHEY, CDR2 SMNVEV, per germline (reference sequence). With V trimmed by 5 bases and J by 6 bases, 11 bases remained unmatched. The CDR3 covers 15 residues. DNA for the CDR3: TGTGCCAGCAGTCAGGGACAGGGTGGCTGGGGCGAGCAGTACTTC. This gives the protein CASSQGQGGWGEQYF.

The gene calls are TRBV7-2 and TRBJ1-1; weak D call: TRBD1 (5 bases). The CDR3 loop spans 14 amino acids. Germline V CDR1 and CDR2: SGHTA, FQGNSA. V was cut by 5 bases and J by 3 bases, with 13 bases left in between. The CDR3 protein is CASSASWGDTEAFF. In DNA, the CDR3 is TGTGCCAGCAGCGCCTCCTGGGGCGACACTGAAGCTTTCTTT.

The V call is TRBV27, the J call TRBJ2-3; D is uncertain. Germline V gives CDR1 MNHEY, CDR2 SMNVEV (reference sequence). The length of the CDR3 is 13 residues. V lost 6 bases and J 1 base, leaving 8 bases between the germline ends. CDR3 DNA: TGTGCCAGCAGACCGCACGGCACAGATACGCAGTATTTT. It codes for CASRPHGTDTQYF.

The genes are TRBV29-1 and TRBJ2-1; weak D call: TRBD2 (5 bases). Per germline, CDR1 SQVTM and CDR2 ANQGSEA. Trimming left V 8 bases short and J 4 bases short, with 9 bases between. This CDR3 is 11 amino acids long. The CDR3 sequence: CSMRVYNEQFF. In DNA form, the CDR3 reads TGCAGCATGCGGGTATACAATGAGCAGTTCTTC.

The chain has TRBV5-5 and TRBJ2-7; TRBD1 aligns across 8 bases. The trim removed 4 bases at V and 6 bases at J, leaving 6 bases unmatched. Germline loops: CDR1 SGHKS, CDR2 YYEKEE (reference sequence). This CDR3 comprises 13 residues. CDR3: CASSLTGVSEQYF. CDR3 DNA sequence: TGTGCCAGCAGCCTGACAGGGGTTTCCGAGCAGTACTTC. Full variable domain (rest looked up from reference TRBV5-5 and TRBJ2-7): DAGVTQSPTHLIKTRGQQVTLRCSPISGHKSVSWYQQVLGQGPQFIFQYYEKEERGRGNFPDRFSARQFPNYSSELNVNALLLGDSALYLCASSLTGVSEQYFGPGTRLTVT.

J is TRBJ2-7 and V is TRBV15, with D possibly TRBD1 on 5 matching bases. The CDR3 contains 15 residues. Germline V gene data show CDR1 as LNHNV and CDR2 as YYDKDF (reference sequence). V was pared by 0 bases and J by 1 base, with 10 bases between. The CDR3 loop is CATSRESRGSYEQYF. The CDR3 coding sequence is TGTGCCACCAGCAGAGAATCAAGGGGATCCTACGAGCAGTACTTC.

The chain joins TRBV19 to TRBJ2-7; 10 bases align to TRBD2. The CDR3 covers 16 residues. From germline, CDR1 is LNHDA and CDR2 SQIVND (reference sequence). With 5 bases clipped from V and 2 bases from J, the junction kept 9 bases outside the gene matches. The CDR3 DNA reads TGTGCCAGTAGTCGGACTAGCGGTTATCCCACCTACGAGCAGTACTTC. Translated, it gives CASSRTSGYPTYEQYF.

The V and J genes are TRBV18 and TRBJ1-3; D is undetermined. This CDR3 region has 14 residues. Germline loops: CDR1 KGHSH, CDR2 LQKENI. The V end was cut by 6 bases, the J end by 7 bases, with 16 bases between. CDR3 sequence reads: CASSPLRLGNTIYF. The DNA for the CDR3 is TGTGCCAGCTCTCCTCTAAGGCTTGGCAACACCATATATTTT.

This clone has just a few counts. The CDR3 DNA reads as TGCGCCAGCAGCCAAGACTTCGTCGGGGAGCTGTTTTTT. Protein: CASSQDFVGELFF. This chain joins TRBV4-1 and TRBJ2-2; D not resolved. Germline assignment: CDR1 MGHRA and CDR2 YSYEKL. The V gene lost 0 bases and the J gene lost 7 bases, with 6 bases spanning the gap. The CDR3 is 13 amino acids.

This chain joins TRBV25-1 and TRBJ1-4; no clear D gene. The CDR3 has 16 residues. Trimming shortened V by 3 bases and J by 3 bases, and 14 bases separated the two germline ends. Germline assignment: CDR1 MGHDK and CDR2 SYGVNS. This CDR3 is CASSDGVMRANEKLFF. Here the CDR3 DNA reads TGTGCCAGCAGTGACGGGGTTATGAGGGCTAATGAAAAACTGTTTTTT.

The genes are TRBV14 and TRBJ2-1, with a possible D match to TRBD2 (5 bases). V was cut by 1 base and J by 9 bases, with 19 bases left in between. The CDR3 is 16 residues long. Germline CDR1 and CDR2: SGHDN and FVKESK. The CDR3 reads CASSQGVANRLIEQFF. CDR3 nucleotide sequence: TGTGCCAGCAGCCAAGGGGTGGCGAACCGACTAATTGAGCAGTTCTTC.

This chain connects TRBV28 to TRBJ2-3; D ambiguous. V gave up 8 bases and J gave up 5 bases, with 8 bases separating them. This CDR3 is 11 amino acids long. CDR1 is MDHEN and CDR2 is SYDVKM in the germline V gene. The CDR3 DNA reads TGTGCCAGCGGGGTGATAGATACGCAGTATTTT. This sequence encodes CASGVIDTQYF. The full variable domain, completed using reference TRBV28 and TRBJ2-3, is DVKVTQSSRYLVKRTGEKVFLECVQDMDHENMFWYRQDPGLGLRLIYFSYDVKMKEKGDIPEGYSVSREKKERFSLILESASTNQTSMYLCASGVIDTQYFGPGTRLTVL.

The chain joins TRBV4-3 to TRBJ1-4, with 9 bases that match TRBD1. The CDR3 spans 16 residues. The trim removed 3 bases at V and 6 bases at J, leaving 8 bases unmatched. Germline-derived CDR1 and CDR2 are LGHNA and YSLEER. This chain's CDR3 is CASSQDPGTGHEKLFF. As DNA, the CDR3 is TGCGCCAGCAGCCAGGATCCCGGGACAGGGCATGAAAAACTGTTTTTT.

V usage is TRBV11-2 and J usage is TRBJ2-7; TRBD1 or TRBD2 may be the D gene (5 bases each). The germline V gene encodes CDR1 SGHAT and CDR2 FQNNGV. The CDR3 covers 15 residues. Between the trimmed V and J ends, which lost 3 bases and 4 bases, there was a span of 16 bases. CDR3 residues: CASSFVEAGGYEQYF. The CDR3 nucleotides are TGTGCCAGCAGCTTCGTAGAGGCTGGGGGATACGAGCAGTACTTC.

The chain employs TRBV6-9 and TRBJ2-7; D unresolved. The CDR3 totals 13 residues. The V gene's germline CDR1 is MNHGY and CDR2 SVAAGI. Trimming removed 11 bases from V and 0 bases from J, with 14 bases in between. Written as DNA, the CDR3 is TGTGCCCTAGGGCCCAAGGCCTCCTACGAGCAGTACTTC. It encodes CALGPKASYEQYF.